This T cell receptor beta chain was retrieved from a study of identical twins. TCRdb analysed the 5' RACE reads with MiXCR anew, one entry per CDR3 protein. Of 200,000 to 250,000 distinct CDR3 sequences listed, 7.5% are singletons. The table lists this clonotype with a few counts. V lost 1 base and J lost 0, with 6 bases in between. Germline V gene data show CDR1 as SGHTA and CDR2 as FQGNSA. The CDR3 sequence is 14 residues long. The same data also went into a second study, on yellow fever vaccine responses in identical twins.

V is TRBV7-2 and J is TRBJ1-2; D is unresolved. The sample taken for sequencing was memory (CD45RO+) T cells sorted from blood. The sequence was collected from a woman aged 18-29 years in good health. CDR3 in amino acids: CASSLVPSNYGYTF. CDR3 DNA sequence: TGTGCCAGCAGCTTAGTCCCATCTAACTATGGCTACACCTTC.